This T cell receptor (beta chain) is from a study of blood T cell repertoires in COVID-19. Study details: There were acute and convalescent COVID-19 samples, and they came from the United States, Italy and Spain. PBMCs, B-cell-depleted T cells, or T cells were the source of the cDNA or gDNA that made up the material.

Germline assignment: CDR1 SGHRS and CDR2 YFSETQ. Trimming removed 3 bases from V and 1 base from J, with 14 bases in between. This CDR3 spans 15 amino acids. How the authors handled the data: Amplification of reference gene primers provided the estimated nucleated cell counts. This table comes from immunoSEQ multiplex PCR, and its TCRdb copy is limited to in-frame clones, with some not included. V, J and clone size are taken as reported in that table, and D and trimming were inferred from the DNA itself. The sample has 250,000 or so clones, 84% seen once. The receptor comes from a woman aged 35 to 49 who had recovered from COVID-19. Specimen: peripheral blood. The rearrangement joins TRBV5-1 to TRBJ2-7; D is unclear. This CDR3 is CASSSLPGSSYEQYF. The CDR3, as DNA: TGCGCCAGCAGCTCCCTGCCGGGTTCTTCCTACGAGCAGTACTTC.